The TCR beta chain under discussion was sequenced for a study of T cell responses to AZD1222 COVID-19 vaccine. In the study overall: Second-dose groups at about 4 or about 12 weeks were pooled. Study-level findings and limits: After two AZD1222 doses, spike-specific TCR breadth and depth rose versus day 0. Repertoire samples came only from after the peak T cell response.

V was shortened by 0 bases and J by 6 bases, with 11 bases between the two germline ends. The CDR3 totals 14 residues. Germline V gives CDR1 SNHLY, CDR2 FYNNEI. Produced via immunoSEQ multiplex PCR; TCRdb's table is partial and in-frame only. This table holds tens of thousands of clones, 65% to 80% found once. Note on this clone: The antigen remains undetermined.

The chain couples TRBV2 to TRBJ1-2; D gene ambiguous. The origin of this receptor is an adult in good health. Sequencing was performed on peripheral blood, taken on day 0 of AZD1222 vaccination. CDR3 sequence: CASSEARTFDGYTF. CDR3 DNA: TGTGCCAGCAGTGAAGCAAGAACCTTCGATGGCTACACCTTC.